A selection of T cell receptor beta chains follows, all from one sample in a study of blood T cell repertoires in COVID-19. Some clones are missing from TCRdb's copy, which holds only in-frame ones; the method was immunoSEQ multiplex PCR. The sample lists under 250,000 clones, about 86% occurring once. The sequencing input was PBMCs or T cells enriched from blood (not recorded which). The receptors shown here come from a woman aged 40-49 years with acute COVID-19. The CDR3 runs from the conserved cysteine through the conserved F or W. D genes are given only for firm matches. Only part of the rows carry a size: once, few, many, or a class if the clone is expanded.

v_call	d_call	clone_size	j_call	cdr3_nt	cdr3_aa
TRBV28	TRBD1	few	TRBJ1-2	TGTGCCAGCAGTGGGGACAGGGAGGATGGCTACACCTTC	CASSGDREDGYTF
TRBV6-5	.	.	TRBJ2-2	TGTGCCAGCAATCTAGTTGGCACCGGGGAGCTGTTTTTT	CASNLVGTGELFF
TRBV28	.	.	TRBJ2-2	TGTGCCAGCAGTTTACTATCCAGACAGGTGGTAAACGCCGGGGAGCTGTTTTTT	CASSLLSRQVVNAGELFF
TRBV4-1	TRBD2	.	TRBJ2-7	TGCGCCAGCAGCCAAGATCACTGGGAGGGCTCCTACGAGCAGTACTTC	CASSQDHWEGSYEQYF
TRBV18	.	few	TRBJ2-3	TGTGCCAGCTCACCAGATCGACAGACCTACACAGATACGCAGTATTTT	CASSPDRQTYTDTQYF
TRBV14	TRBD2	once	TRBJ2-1	TGTGCCAGCAGCGAGAAGGCGGGAGGTCGGGAGCAGTTCTTC	CASSEKAGGREQFF
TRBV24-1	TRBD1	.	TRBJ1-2	TGTGCCACCAGTGAGACCGGGACAGGGGTAGGCTACACCTTC	CATSETGTGVGYTF
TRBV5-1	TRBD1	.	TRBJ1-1	TGCGCCAGCAATAAAAGACAGGGCCTGAACACTGAAGCTTTCTTT	CASNKRQGLNTEAFF
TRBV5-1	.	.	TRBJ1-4	TGCGCCAGCGCCCCCGGGTCGGATGAAAAACTGTTTTTT	CASAPGSDEKLFF
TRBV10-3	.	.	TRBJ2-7	TGTGCCATCAGTTCAGGGTCCGGCGAGCAGTACTTC	CAISSGSGEQYF
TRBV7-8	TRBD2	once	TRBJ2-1	TGTGCCAGCAGCCCGCCGGGACTAGCAAACAATGAGCAGTTCTTC	CASSPPGLANNEQFF
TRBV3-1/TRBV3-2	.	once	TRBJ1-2	TGTGCCAGCAGCCAAGGGGGGGGCCAAGGCTACACCTTC	CASSQGGGQGYTF
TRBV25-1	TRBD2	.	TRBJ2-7	TGTGCCAGCACTCATAGCGGGAAACCGTACGAGCAGTACTTC	CASTHSGKPYEQYF
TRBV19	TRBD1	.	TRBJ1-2	TGTGCCAGTAGTCCAGGACAGGGGGCTCTCTATGGCTACACCTTC	CASSPGQGALYGYTF
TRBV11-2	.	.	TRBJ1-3	TGTGCCAGCCAAGGAGGTGTCTCTGGAAACACCATATATTTT	CASQGGVSGNTIYF
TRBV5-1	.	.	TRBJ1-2	TGCGCCAGCAGCCCGGACTACTATGGCTACACCTTC	CASSPDYYGYTF
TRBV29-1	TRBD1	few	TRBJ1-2	TGCAGCGTCGTACCGGTGACAGGGGAATCAGAGGGCGGCTACACCTTC	CSVVPVTGESEGGYTF
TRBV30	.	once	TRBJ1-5	TGTGCCTGGAGTCAAAGGGCAGGGGGCAATCAGCCCCAGCATTTT	CAWSQRAGGNQPQHF
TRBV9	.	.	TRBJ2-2	TGTGCCAGCAGCGCGGCGGAGGTGAACACCGGGGAGCTGTTTTTT	CASSAAEVNTGELFF
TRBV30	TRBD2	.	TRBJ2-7	TGTGCCTGCGCGGAAGCGGGGGGTTCCTACGAGCAGTACTTC	CACAEAGGSYEQYF
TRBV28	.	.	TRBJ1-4	TGTGCCAGCAGTTTCCTTTATCCCGACAGGTCTAATGAAAAACTGTTTTTT	CASSFLYPDRSNEKLFF
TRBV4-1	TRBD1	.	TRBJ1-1	TGCGCCAGCAGCCAAGGGACAGGGAAGGGTGAAGCTTTCTTT	CASSQGTGKGEAFF
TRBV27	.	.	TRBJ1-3	TGTGCCAGCAGTTCCAGGGACTCAGGAAACACCATATATTTT	CASSSRDSGNTIYF
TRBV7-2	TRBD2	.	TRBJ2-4	TGTGCCAGCAGCCCCCGGGGGGGTCTCAACATTCAGTACTTC	CASSPRGGLNIQYF
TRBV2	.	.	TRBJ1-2	TGTGCCAGCAGCCGACAGAACTATGGCTACACCTTC	CASSRQNYGYTF
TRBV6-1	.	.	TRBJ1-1	TGTGCCAGCAGTGAAGGACAGGAGAACACTGAAGCTTTCTTT	CASSEGQENTEAFF
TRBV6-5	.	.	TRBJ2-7	TGTGCCAGCAAGACAGCCCCTCCCCAGGGAGAGCAGTACTTC	CASKTAPPQGEQYF
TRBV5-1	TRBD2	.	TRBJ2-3	TGCGCCAGCAGCTTGGACTTGTCCCCTGCAGCGGGAAGGACAGATACGCAGTATTTT	CASSLDLSPAAGRTDTQYF
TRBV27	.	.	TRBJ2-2	TGTGCCAGCAGTTTCCTACAGGGAATCGGGGAGCTGTTTTTT	CASSFLQGIGELFF
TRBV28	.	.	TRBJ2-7	TGTGCCAGCAGTTTGAGCCCCAGGGTCTACGAGCAGTACTTC	CASSLSPRVYEQYF
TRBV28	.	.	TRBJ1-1	TGTGCCAGCAGTTTAGGTACTCGAGGCACTGAAGCTTTCTTT	CASSLGTRGTEAFF
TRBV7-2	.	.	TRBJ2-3	TGTGCCAGCAGCGTAAGACATCTCAGCACAGATACGCAGTATTTT	CASSVRHLSTDTQYF
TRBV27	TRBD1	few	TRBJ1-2	TGTGCCAGCAGTCCCGGACAGGGGAACTATGGCTACACCTTC	CASSPGQGNYGYTF
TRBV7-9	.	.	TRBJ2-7	TGTGCCAGCAGCCCTAGGACCAACAGGGTTATTCGCTACGAGCAGTACTTC	CASSPRTNRVIRYEQYF
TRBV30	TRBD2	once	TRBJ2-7	TGTGCCTGGAGTGTACTCAGCGGGAGAATCAACTACGAGCAGTACTTC	CAWSVLSGRINYEQYF
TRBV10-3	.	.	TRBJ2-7	TGTGCCATCGGAAGACGAGGAGTAACCTACGAGCAGTACTTC	CAIGRRGVTYEQYF
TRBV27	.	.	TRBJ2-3	TGTGCCAGCAGTCATCTAGCGTCTGGCACAGATACGCAGTATTTT	CASSHLASGTDTQYF
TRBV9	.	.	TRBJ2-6	TGTGCCAGCAGCGGACAGGCTGGGGCCAACGTCCTGACTTTC	CASSGQAGANVLTF
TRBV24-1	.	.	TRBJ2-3	TGTGCCACCAGTGATTTAAGTTTCGGAGGGACAGATACGCAGTATTTT	CATSDLSFGGTDTQYF
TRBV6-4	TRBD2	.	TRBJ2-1	TGTGCCGGGGGACTAGCGGGAAGGGGGTACAATGAGCAGTTCTTC	CAGGLAGRGYNEQFF
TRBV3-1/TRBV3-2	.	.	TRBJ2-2	TGTGCCAGCAGCCAAGTTCCCACTAACACCGGGGAGCTGTTTTTT	CASSQVPTNTGELFF
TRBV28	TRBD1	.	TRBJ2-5	TGTGCCAGCAGTCCTACAGGGGGCTTAGAGACCCAGTACTTC	CASSPTGGLETQYF
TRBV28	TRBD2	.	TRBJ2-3	TGTGCCAGCGGATCCGGGGGGGCGCAGGTAGATACGCAGTATTTT	CASGSGGAQVDTQYF
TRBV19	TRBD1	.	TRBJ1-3	TGTGCAGCACAGGGGGCAGGCGGAAACACCATATATTTT	CAAQGAGGNTIYF
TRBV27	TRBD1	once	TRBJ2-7	TGTGCCAGCCGTCCCCGGGACAGGGGATCAAACGAGCAGTACTTC	CASRPRDRGSNEQYF